This entry lists 15 T cell receptor beta chains sequenced from one sample in a study of metastatic and nonmetastatic thyroid tumors. Nobody among the patients had been given any treatment before thyroid surgery. TCRdb re-processed the PCR reads through MiXCR. The sample carries several thousand clones, about a quarter recorded once. Sequenced sample: adjacent normal tissue. These receptor sequences come from a female donor with papillary thyroid cancer or a benign thyroid nodule (not recorded which). Some clones in this sample may be carry-over from other donors' samples.

This clone is medium-sized. V is TRBV6-1 and J is TRBJ2-2, with 13 positions matching TRBD2. V was pared by 5 bases and J by 7 bases, with 7 bases of the junction left unmatched. Germline V CDR1 and CDR2: MNHNS, SASEGT. The CDR3 runs 16 residues. Here the CDR3 reads CASSFGLAGENGELFF. Here the CDR3 DNA reads TGTGCCAGCAGTTTCGGACTAGCGGGAGAGAACGGGGAGCTGTTTTTT.

Note on this clone: Distinct nucleotide sequences in the sample also encode this CDR3. J is TRBJ1-5 and V is TRBV5-5; a weak D match, TRBD1 (6 bases). Trimming took off 3 bases at V and 2 bases at J, with 15 bases between the two ends. This CDR3 has 16 residues. CDR1 and CDR2 from the germline V gene are SGHKS and YYEKEE (reference sequence). CDR3 protein: CASSSRGGTGNQPQHF. The DNA for the CDR3 is TGTGCCAGCAGCTCAAGGGGGGGGACGGGCAATCAGCCCCAGCATTTT.

V is TRBV20-1 and J is TRBJ2-7, with 9 bases identical to TRBD2. In germline, CDR1 is DFQATT, CDR2 SNEGSKA (reference sequence). V shed 5 bases and J 7 bases; nucleotides not matched to a gene: 3. The CDR3 loop spans 11 amino acids. Written as DNA, the CDR3 is TGCAGTGCTGGTAGCGGGAGTGAGCAGTACTTC. It is translated as CSAGSGSEQYF.

The V gene is TRBV6-2 or TRBV6-3, the J gene TRBJ1-1; D not certain. The CDR3 loop spans 8 amino acids. Germline assignment: CDR1 MNHEY and CDR2 SVGEGT. V lost 7 bases and J 11 bases, leaving 5 bases between the germline ends. Here the CDR3 reads CASKRAFF. CDR3 DNA sequence: TGTGCCAGCAAGCGGGCTTTCTTT.

This clone was counted between two and nine times. The chain combines TRBV12-3 or TRBV12-4 with TRBJ1-4; D is unresolved. The V end lost 4 bases, the J end lost 0 bases, and 15 bases lay between the germline ends. The CDR3 extends over 17 amino acids. The CDR3 here is CASSYPNRLPTNEKLFF. Here the CDR3 DNA reads TGTGCCAGCAGTTATCCCAACCGACTTCCAACTAATGAAAAACTGTTTTTT.

In this sample, this clone turned up a few times. A much larger clone lies one base from this, so it may be a read error. V usage is TRBV2 and J usage is TRBJ1-1; 8 bases match TRBD1. The germline CDR1 and CDR2 sequences are SNHLY and FYNNEI. The CDR3 has 13 residues. The CDR3 loop is CASSPDRGSESFF. The CDR3 DNA sequence: TGTGCCAGCAGCCCCGACAGGGGATCTGAATCTTTCTTT.

Details on this clone: This CDR3 is missing its conserved last phenylalanine or tryptophan, likely due to a read error. The genes are TRBV20-1 and TRBJ2-7; 7 bases fit TRBD2. Trimming at V came to 5 bases and at J to 6 bases, leaving 10 bases not matched to a gene. The CDR3 totals 13 residues. Germline V gene data show CDR1 as DFQATT and CDR2 as SNEGSKA (reference sequence). In DNA form, the CDR3 reads TGCAGTGCTGACGTGACTGGCGGGAGCGAGCAGTACTTA. The encoded protein is CSADVTGGSEQYL.

This clone was counted many times. The CDR3 here is CASSQELRSPLHF. The CDR3 DNA follows: TGTGCCAGCAGCCAAGAGTTGAGGTCACCCCTCCACTTT. The V and J genes are TRBV3-1 and TRBJ1-6; no definite D call. V was trimmed by 0 bases and J by 10 bases, leaving 7 bases between them. Germline V lookup: CDR1 LGHDT, CDR2 YNNKEL (reference sequence). The CDR3 covers 13 residues.

This clone was counted many times. The V and J genes are TRBV20-1 and TRBJ2-3; D remains unclear. V was trimmed by 6 bases and J by 1 base, leaving 14 bases between them. The CDR3 sequence is 14 residues long. The germline V gene encodes CDR1 DFQATT and CDR2 SNEGSKA (reference sequence). The CDR3 is CSARIGSGTDTQYF. The DNA of the CDR3 is TGCAGTGCAAGGATAGGGTCTGGCACAGATACGCAGTATTTT.

The table lists this clone with many counts. V usage is TRBV4-1 and J usage is TRBJ2-1; 9 bases fit TRBD2. The V gene's germline CDR1 is MGHRA and CDR2 YSYEKL. The CDR3 length is 17 residues. The junction had 13 bases not matched to a gene; V was cut back by 0 bases and J by 10 bases. The CDR3 DNA follows: TGCGCCAGCAGCCAAGATCGGGCTAGCGGGGCCCTCGTAGAGCAGTTCTTC. Translated: CASSQDRASGALVEQFF.

V usage is TRBV20-1 and J usage is TRBJ2-3; D gene uncertain. The V end lost 7 bases, the J end lost 1 base, and 15 bases lay between the germline ends. Germline assignment: CDR1 DFQATT and CDR2 SNEGSKA (reference sequence). The CDR3 loop spans 14 amino acids. The CDR3 sequence: CSVVACVGTDTQYF. The CDR3 nucleotides read TGCAGTGTAGTGGCGTGCGTAGGCACAGATACGCAGTATTTT.

The chain employs TRBV9 and TRBJ2-7; the D is unclear. From germline, CDR1 is SGDLS and CDR2 YYNGEE. Between the trimmed V and J ends, which lost 4 bases and 4 bases, there was a span of 12 bases. The CDR3 is 13 amino acids. Here the CDR3 DNA reads TGTGCCAGCAGCCCCGGGCCGTGTTACGAGCAGTACTTC. Its translation is CASSPGPCYEQYF. The complete variable domain, with remaining parts taken from reference TRBV9 and TRBJ2-7, reads DSGVTQTPKHLITATGQRVTLRCSPRSGDLSVYWYQQSLDQGLQFLIQYYNGEERAKGNILERFSAQQFPDLHSELNLSSLELGDSALYFCASSPGPCYEQYFGPGTRLTVT.

This clone was recorded a few times. This chain joins TRBV28 and TRBJ1-5; weak D call: TRBD1 (5 bases). Germline CDR1 MDHEN, CDR2 SYDVKM. Deletions cut 6 bases from V and 0 bases from J, with 21 bases between. The CDR3 has 18 amino acids. The CDR3 region has the DNA TGTGCCAGCAGCCTAGGGTGGGCGGGGCGACCTAGCAATCAGCCCCAGCATTTT. Translation gives CASSLGWAGRPSNQPQHF.

This clone was counted only a few times. The chain carries TRBV6-1 and TRBJ2-6; D not resolved. The CDR3 loop spans 14 amino acids. The germline V gene encodes CDR1 MNHNS and CDR2 SASEGT. V lost 1 base, J lost 4 bases, and 5 bases lay in between. CDR3: CASSEGRGANVLTF. The CDR3 DNA is TGTGCCAGCAGTGAAGGGAGAGGGGCCAACGTCCTGACTTTC.

In this sample, this clone is medium-sized. The CDR3 DNA sequence: TGTGCCAGCAGTTACCGGGAGCAAGAGACCCAGTACTTC. It codes for CASSYREQETQYF. The chain recombines TRBV6-5 with TRBJ2-5, with D tentatively TRBD2 (6 bases). V dropped 2 bases and J dropped 2 bases, with 6 bases sitting between them. Germline assignment: CDR1 MNHEY and CDR2 SVGAGI. The CDR3 extends over 13 amino acids.